These 26 T cell receptor beta chains were all obtained from the same sample, sequenced in a study of T cell clones after liver transplantation (dated by TCRdb to the late 2010s). Preparation of the library involved the immunoSEQ multiplex PCR assay. TCRdb took over this immuneACCESS table, retaining in-frame rearrangements with V and J assigned. Such tables are incomplete; in checked studies, under half of the missing clones stem from an unresolved V gene, and the remainder is unexplained. Recorded for this sample are roughly 60,000 clones; less than 85% of them occurred a single time. The ten largest make up over 2.5% of the sample. This sample comprised CD4+ T cells from blood, obtained at the approximately 16-month timepoint. The receptors originated from a human patient who received a liver transplant. Some T cells present after a transplant may be cells of the graft donor.

The V call is TRBV5-8, the J call TRBJ1-2, with unresolved D. This CDR3 has 14 residues. V was cut by 5 bases and J by 2 bases, with 13 bases left in between. Germline V gene data show CDR1 as SGHTS and CDR2 as YDEGEE. CDR3 nucleotides: TGTGCCAGCAGGTCGGTCACGCAAAACTATGGCTACACCTTC. Translating gives CASRSVTQNYGYTF.

V usage is TRBV6-1 and J usage is TRBJ2-5; no clear D gene. Germline CDR1 reads MNHNS; CDR2 reads SASEGT. This CDR3 is 16 amino acids long. V gave up 2 bases and J gave up 5 bases, with 18 bases separating them. The CDR3 coding sequence is TGTGCCAGCAGTGAATGGACGGTCTACGAGGTGGAGACCCAGTACTTC. Its protein product is CASSEWTVYEVETQYF.

This clone was counted between two and nine times. This sequence joins TRBV19 and TRBJ1-3, with D possibly matching TRBD1 (6 bases). Germline V gene lookup returns CDR1 LNHDA and CDR2 SQIVND (reference sequence). V shed 2 bases and J shed 0 bases, with 8 bases lying between them. The CDR3 runs 15 residues. This chain's CDR3 is CASSITGLSGNTIYF. CDR3 bases: TGTGCCAGTAGTATAACAGGGCTCTCTGGAAACACCATATATTTT.

The chain uses TRBV7-2 and TRBJ1-1; D not certain. Germline CDR1 and CDR2: SGHTA and FQGNSA. The CDR3 sequence is 14 residues long. V gave up 5 bases and J gave up 6 bases, with 16 bases separating them. DNA of the CDR3: TGTGCCAGCAGCCGGGGAACGGTGAGGTCTGAAGCTTTCTTT. Translation: CASSRGTVRSEAFF.

The chain is built from TRBV5-1 and TRBJ2-3; D perhaps matches TRBD2 (7 bases). This CDR3 is 17 amino acids long. CDR1 and CDR2 (germline): SGHRS, YFSETQ. The V end lost 5 bases, the J end lost 4 bases, and 23 bases lay between the germline ends. The CDR3 coding sequence is TGCGCCAGCAGTCCCTATGGGCTGGGCGGGGGCTCAGATACGCAGTATTTT. Translated: CASSPYGLGGGSDTQYF.

This rearrangement joins TRBV7-9 to TRBJ1-1; weak D call: TRBD1 (5 bases). Trimming left V 1 base short and J 3 bases short, with 15 bases between. CDR1 and CDR2 (germline): SEHNR, FQNEAQ (reference sequence). This CDR3 contains 16 residues. The CDR3, as DNA: TGTGCCAGCAGCTTAGGGATCACCACGGGGGACACTGAAGCTTTCTTT. Residues: CASSLGITTGDTEAFF.

This clone has a count of ten or more. This chain joins TRBV28 and TRBJ2-2; 8 bases fit TRBD1. The trim removed 2 bases at V and 5 bases at J, leaving 1 base unmatched. Germline loops: CDR1 MDHEN, CDR2 SYDVKM. This CDR3 has 14 residues. The CDR3 region has the DNA TGTGCCAGCAGTTTAAACAGGGGGACCGGGGAGCTGTTTTTT. Translating gives CASSLNRGTGELFF.

The J gene is TRBJ2-5, the V gene TRBV11-3, with 12 bases that match TRBD2. Per the germline V gene, CDR1 is SGHNT and CDR2 is YENEEA. The CDR3 is made up of 18 amino acids. Losses at the gene ends were 0 bases for V and 5 bases for J; bases not matched to a gene: 10. CDR3 amino acids: CASSLDEILAGGPETQYF. CDR3 DNA sequence: TGTGCCAGCAGCTTAGATGAGATCCTAGCGGGAGGGCCGGAGACCCAGTACTTC. The full variable domain, with the rest looked up from reference TRBV11-3 and TRBJ2-5, is EAGVVQSPRYKIIEKKQPVAFWCNPISGHNTLYWYLQNLGQGPELLIRYENEEAVDDSQLPKDRFSAERLKGVDSTLKIQPAELGDSAVYLCASSLDEILAGGPETQYFGPGTRLLVL.

The CDR3 is CASRQLAKETQYF. CDR3 nucleotide sequence: TGTGCCAGCAGACAACTAGCGAAAGAGACCCAGTACTTC. The genes are TRBV2 and TRBJ2-5, with 7 positions matching TRBD2. V dropped 6 bases and J dropped 3; count of bases not matched to a gene: 4. The CDR3 is 13 residues long. Germline V gene data show CDR1 as SNHLY and CDR2 as FYNNEI.

The V and J genes are TRBV7-9 and TRBJ1-1, with D tentatively TRBD1 (5 bases). The germline V gene has CDR1 SEHNR and CDR2 FQNEAQ (reference sequence). V was shortened by 2 bases and J by 2 bases, with 12 bases between the two germline ends. CDR3 size: 15 residues. CDR3 residues: CASSLYQTGNTEAFF. CDR3 DNA sequence: TGTGCCAGCAGCTTATATCAAACAGGAAACACTGAAGCTTTCTTT.

The chain links TRBV7-9 to TRBJ1-2, with unresolved D. V was pared by 1 base and J by 10 bases, with 7 bases between. In germline, CDR1 is SEHNR, CDR2 FQNEAQ (reference sequence). CDR3 length: 11 residues. CDR3 amino acids: CASSLEAAYTF. DNA for the CDR3: TGTGCCAGCAGCTTAGAGGCAGCCTACACCTTC.

This clone was found once. This chain connects TRBV6-6 to TRBJ1-6, with TRBD1 matching over 10 bases. The germline V gene encodes CDR1 MNHNY and CDR2 SVGAGI (reference sequence). CDR3 length: 14 residues. After removal of 6 bases from V and 9 bases from J, the junction contained 5 bases not matched to a gene. The CDR3 DNA is TGTGCCAGCAGGGGGACAGGGGAAGGTTCACCCCTCCACTTT. Residues: CASRGTGEGSPLHF.

The chain is built from TRBV2 and TRBJ1-6; 11 bases map to TRBD1. The CDR3 contains 14 residues. The trim removed 6 bases at V and 9 bases at J, leaving 4 bases unmatched. The V gene's germline CDR1 is SNHLY and CDR2 FYNNEI. CDR3 protein: CASRGTGGGSPLHF. CDR3 bases: TGTGCCAGCAGAGGGACAGGGGGAGGTTCACCCCTCCACTTT.

This chain joins TRBV5-1 and TRBJ1-1, with no clear D. Trimming took 6 bases from V and 1 from J, leaving 10 bases between them. From germline, CDR1 is SGHRS and CDR2 YFSETQ. The CDR3 covers 13 residues. The CDR3 DNA follows: TGCGCCAGCACCCCCCAAGGGAACACTGAAGCTTTCTTT. This sequence encodes CASTPQGNTEAFF.

With respect to this clone: A much bigger clone sits one base away, suggesting this may be a read error. The rearrangement links TRBV7-9 to TRBJ1-3; the D is unclear. Germline CDR1 is SEHNR and CDR2 is FQNEAQ (reference sequence). This CDR3 is 14 amino acids long. Trimming cost V 1 base and J 0 bases, with 4 bases left between them. CDR3 coding DNA: TGTGCCAGCAGCTTAGATCACTCTGGAAACACCATATATTTT. Amino acid sequence: CASSLDHSGNTIYF.

The chain joins TRBV11-2 to TRBJ2-3, with 12 positions matching TRBD2. Germline CDR1 SGHAT, CDR2 FQNNGV. Germline trimming cut 1 base from V and 0 bases from J; bases unmatched to any gene: 5. This CDR3 region has 18 residues. The CDR3 here is CASSLGLAGDPSTDTQYF. The CDR3 DNA reads TGTGCCAGCAGCTTAGGACTAGCGGGGGACCCTAGCACAGATACGCAGTATTTT.

The chain employs TRBV5-5 and TRBJ2-1; 8 bases agree with TRBD1. CDR3 length: 15 amino acids. Germline trimming cut 4 bases from V and 1 base from J; bases unmatched to any gene: 4. Germline CDR1 and CDR2: SGHKS and YYEKEE (reference sequence). CDR3 region: CASSKDRVSYNEQFF. For the CDR3, the DNA is TGTGCCAGCAGCAAGGACAGGGTATCCTACAATGAGCAGTTCTTC.

The rearrangement uses TRBV28 and TRBJ1-3; 9 bases line up with TRBD1. The CDR3 covers 16 residues. Germline V gene sequence: CDR1 MDHEN, CDR2 SYDVKM. The V gene end was trimmed by 1 base and the J gene end by 3 bases; junction bases not matched to a gene: 4. In DNA, the CDR3 is TGTGCCAGCAGTTTATTCCCGACAGGGGGTGGAAACACCATATATTTT. Protein sequence: CASSLFPTGGGNTIYF.

This rearrangement joins TRBV19 to TRBJ1-2; 7 bases align to TRBD1. CDR1 is LNHDA, CDR2 SQIVND, per germline (reference sequence). This CDR3 spans 15 amino acids. The V segment lost 6 bases and the J segment 4 bases; nucleotides outside the gene matches: 11. In nucleotides, the CDR3 is TGTGCCAGTAGGCCAGGGGGGGGAAGTCCCTATGGCTACACCTTC. Its protein product is CASRPGGGSPYGYTF.

V and J are TRBV7-2 and TRBJ2-2; 7 nucleotides line up with TRBD1. The CDR3 spans 15 residues. Losses at the gene ends were 0 bases for V and 5 bases for J; bases not matched to a gene: 3. The germline gives CDR1 SGHTA, CDR2 FQGNSA. For the CDR3, the DNA is TGTGCCAGCAGCTTAGCCCCACAGGGGACCGGGGAGCTGTTTTTT. As protein: CASSLAPQGTGELFF.

The chain recombines TRBV15 with TRBJ2-7; perhaps D is TRBD1 or TRBD2 (5 bases each). From germline, CDR1 is LNHNV and CDR2 YYDKDF (reference sequence). CDR3 size: 13 residues. V was shortened by 0 bases and J by 6 bases, with 9 bases between the two germline ends. CDR3: CATSRDLGGEQYV. Written as DNA, the CDR3 is TGTGCCACCAGCAGAGATCTTGGGGGCGAGCAGTACGTC.

In this sample, this clone turned up a few times. The J gene is TRBJ2-5, the V gene TRBV5-1; D remains ambiguous. Germline CDR1 SGHRS, CDR2 YFSETQ. This CDR3 comprises 13 residues. Trimming left V 3 bases short and J 5 bases short, with 11 bases between. For the CDR3, the DNA is TGCGCCAGCAGCTCCTGGGCAGCGGAGACCCAGTACTTC. Its translation is CASSSWAAETQYF.

This sequence joins TRBV11-2 and TRBJ2-2; 8 bases line up with TRBD1. CDR1 and CDR2 (germline): SGHAT, FQNNGV. This CDR3 comprises 17 residues. J was trimmed by 2 bases and V by 3 bases; bases with no gene match: 8. CDR3 nucleotide sequence: TGTGCCAGCAGCTTGAGGGGCGGACAGGGAAACACCGGGGAGCTGTTTTTT. This translates into CASSLRGGQGNTGELFF.

The genes are TRBV5-1 and TRBJ2-3; D unresolved. Germline-derived CDR1 and CDR2 are SGHRS and YFSETQ. V was shortened by 0 bases and J by 3 bases, with 8 bases between the two germline ends. The CDR3 sequence is 14 residues long. DNA for the CDR3: TGCGCCAGCAGCTTGGAGACCCGGACAGATACGCAGTATTTT. Protein sequence: CASSLETRTDTQYF.

The chain couples TRBV19 to TRBJ1-2, with D tentatively TRBD1 (5 bases). The CDR3 has 18 amino acids. Germline V CDR1 and CDR2: LNHDA, SQIVND (reference sequence). V lost 4 bases to trimming and J lost 1 base, with 22 bases between them. CDR3 residues: CASSREGTKQPFNYGYTF. Here the CDR3 DNA reads TGTGCCAGTAGTAGAGAAGGGACCAAACAACCCTTTAACTATGGCTACACCTTC.

This chain links TRBV7-2 with TRBJ2-3, with 9 bases fitting TRBD1. With V trimmed by 1 base and J by 5 bases, 1 base remained unmatched. The CDR3 extends over 14 amino acids. The germline V gene has CDR1 SGHTA and CDR2 FQGNSA. CDR3 nucleotide sequence: TGTGCCAGCAGCTTAGGGGACAGGGAAGATACGCAGTATTTT. Translation: CASSLGDREDTQYF.